What follows are 25 T cell receptor beta chains derived from one specimen sequenced in a study of blood T cell repertoires in COVID-19. Using immunoSEQ multiplex PCR, the repertoire was profiled, and TCRdb retains in-frame clones only, with some absent. This sample carries about 170,000 clones, 70% to 90% of them seen once, and the ten largest clones take around 0.77%. The sequenced sample consisted of PBMCs or T cells enriched from blood (not recorded which). The receptors derive from a woman younger than 30 who had recovered from COVID-19.

This clone was recorded only once. The rearrangement links TRBV19 to TRBJ1-1; the D is unclear. This CDR3 region has 16 residues. V was trimmed by 5 bases and J by 1 base, leaving 17 bases between them. Germline CDR1 LNHDA, CDR2 SQIVND (reference sequence). The CDR3 here is CASSLVEGLANTEAFF. The CDR3 DNA follows: TGTGCCAGTAGTCTGGTCGAGGGCTTGGCGAACACTGAAGCTTTCTTT.

The rearrangement joins TRBV30 to TRBJ2-1; 11 nucleotides line up with TRBD2. The junction had 11 bases not matched to a gene; V was cut back by 3 bases and J by 7 bases. The CDR3 is 16 residues long. Germline CDR1 and CDR2: GTSNPN and SVGIG (reference sequence). The CDR3, as DNA: TGTGCCTGGAGCGACTTAGCGGGAGGGGGTGTGAATGAGCAGTTCTTC. It encodes CAWSDLAGGGVNEQFF.

The chain combines TRBV14 with TRBJ2-3, with 11 bases fitting TRBD2. Germline CDR1 reads SGHDN; CDR2 reads FVKESK. Unmatched junction bases numbered 5, after V lost 1 base and J lost 8 bases. CDR3 length: 15 residues. This CDR3 is CASSQAGGLAGTQYF. DNA for the CDR3: TGTGCCAGCAGCCAAGCCGGAGGACTAGCGGGTACGCAGTATTTT.

The rearrangement joins TRBV6-1 to TRBJ1-3; D remains unclear. V gave up 2 bases and J gave up 7 bases, with 15 bases separating them. CDR3 length equals 15 residues. Germline CDR1 is MNHNS and CDR2 is SASEGT. CDR3 region: CASSESPGWTNTIYF. Written as DNA, the CDR3 is TGTGCCAGCAGTGAATCCCCTGGGTGGACTAACACCATATATTTT.

The sample holds one count of this clone. The chain has TRBV7-9 and TRBJ2-1; D perhaps matches TRBD2 (5 bases). V lost 1 base, J lost 6 bases, and 13 bases lay in between. The CDR3 has 15 residues. Germline V CDR1 and CDR2: SEHNR, FQNEAQ (reference sequence). This CDR3 reads CASSLGRSRSNEQFF. The CDR3, as DNA: TGTGCCAGCAGCTTAGGGAGGAGTCGGTCCAATGAGCAGTTCTTC.

This clone occurred a few times. This rearrangement joins TRBV9 to TRBJ2-3; D is undetermined. The CDR3 runs 12 residues. Germline CDR1 SGDLS, CDR2 YYNGEE. V was trimmed by 0 bases and J by 3 bases, leaving 2 bases between them. CDR3 sequence reads: CASSVATDTQYF. Here the CDR3 DNA reads TGTGCCAGCAGCGTAGCTACAGATACGCAGTATTTT. The full variable domain, with the rest looked up from reference TRBV9 and TRBJ2-3, is DSGVTQTPKHLITATGQRVTLRCSPRSGDLSVYWYQQSLDQGLQFLIQYYNGEERAKGNILERFSAQQFPDLHSELNLSSLELGDSALYFCASSVATDTQYFGPGTRLTVL.

The sample holds one count of this clone. The gene calls are TRBV28 and TRBJ2-7, with 9 bases identical to TRBD2. Germline CDR1 reads MDHEN; CDR2 reads SYDVKM. The CDR3 has 18 residues. Trimming removed 6 bases from V and 4 bases from J; junction bases left unmatched: 19. In DNA form, the CDR3 reads TGTGCCAGCAGCCTCTACAGTTTTCGTAGCGGGAGAGGATACGAGCAGTACTTC. Protein sequence: CASSLYSFRSGRGYEQYF.

This clone was recorded a few times. The chain combines TRBV11-3 with TRBJ2-3; 8 bases are shared with TRBD2. Germline CDR1 SGHNT, CDR2 YENEEA. The J segment lost 1 base and the V segment lost 5 bases, leaving 5 bases of the junction unmatched. This CDR3 contains 15 residues. CDR3 sequence: CASSVRGGRTDTQYF. The CDR3 DNA reads as TGTGCCAGCAGCGTACGGGGGGGGCGCACAGATACGCAGTATTTT.

V is TRBV19 and J is TRBJ2-7; D is perhaps TRBD1 (7 bases). The CDR3 contains 17 residues. Germline V lookup: CDR1 LNHDA, CDR2 SQIVND (reference sequence). V was shortened by 3 bases and J by 3 bases, with 21 bases between the two germline ends. CDR3 region: CASSIPGAAGQLYEQYF. In DNA form, the CDR3 reads TGTGCCAGTAGTATTCCGGGGGCGGCGGGACAGCTCTACGAGCAGTACTTC.

The V gene is TRBV30, the J gene TRBJ1-3; weak D call: TRBD1 (6 bases). V lost 2 bases and J lost 4, with 9 bases in between. CDR1 GTSNPN and CDR2 SVGIG come from the germline V gene (reference sequence). The CDR3 has 13 amino acids. For the CDR3, the DNA is TGTGCCTGGAGTAGGGGACAAGGAAACACCATATATTTT. Amino acid sequence: CAWSRGQGNTIYF.

V is TRBV6-5 and J is TRBJ2-7; TRBD2 aligns across 11 bases. The trim removed 6 bases at V and 2 bases at J, leaving 3 bases unmatched. This CDR3 region has 14 residues. CDR1 and CDR2 from the germline V gene are MNHEY and SVGAGI. DNA for the CDR3: TGTGCCAGCAGGACTAGCGGGACCGCCTACGAGCAGTACTTC. It yields the protein CASRTSGTAYEQYF.

The rearrangement links TRBV27 to TRBJ1-1; 7 bases are a match to TRBD1. The CDR3 covers 14 residues. V shed 5 bases and J 3 bases; nucleotides not matched to a gene: 6. CDR1 and CDR2 (germline): MNHEY, SMNVEV (reference sequence). The CDR3 reads CASSPSQGDTEAFF. Here the CDR3 DNA reads TGTGCCAGCAGTCCTTCCCAGGGGGACACTGAAGCTTTCTTT.

The chain recombines TRBV5-1 with TRBJ2-7; tentative D call: TRBD1 (5 bases). The V gene's germline CDR1 is SGHRS and CDR2 YFSETQ. This CDR3 has 15 residues. The V end lost 0 bases, the J end lost 7 bases, and 17 bases lay between the germline ends. CDR3 DNA sequence: TGCGCCAGCAGCTTGGGGGGCACCGAGCCCGAAGAGCAGTACTTC. As protein: CASSLGGTEPEEQYF.

The chain joins TRBV2 to TRBJ2-3; no reliable D call. The CDR3 is 14 amino acids. Looked up from germline, CDR1 is SNHLY and CDR2 is FYNNEI. V was shortened by 10 bases and J by 2 bases, with 16 bases between the two germline ends. The CDR3 nucleotides are TGTGCCAACCCATCTGAGCTGAACACAGATACGCAGTATTTT. This codes for CANPSELNTDTQYF.

The chain employs TRBV27 and TRBJ2-1; D may be TRBD2 (5 bases). The CDR3 has 12 residues. Germline V gene data show CDR1 as MNHEY and CDR2 as SMNVEV (reference sequence). The ends were cut back, 6 bases at V and 14 bases at J, with 17 bases in the middle. The DNA of the CDR3 is TGTGCCAGCAGCCCAGTCCGCGGGTCGGAGTTCTTC. Translating it yields CASSPVRGSEFF.

CDR3 sequence (DNA): TGTGCCAGCAGCCAAGGGTTGACAGGGTCCCCAGATACGCAGTATTTT. Its protein product is CASSQGLTGSPDTQYF. This chain uses TRBV4-2 with TRBJ2-3; TRBD1 aligns across 7 bases. Germline V gene sequence: CDR1 LGHNA, CDR2 YNFKEQ. Trimming removed 1 base from V and 4 bases from J; junction bases left unmatched: 8. The length of the CDR3 is 16 residues.

The gene calls are TRBV13 and TRBJ2-7, with D possibly TRBD2 on 6 matching bases. There are 18 residues in the CDR3. The germline V gene encodes CDR1 PRHDT and CDR2 FYEKMQ (reference sequence). V gave up 5 bases and J gave up 0 bases, with 23 bases separating them. The CDR3 DNA reads as TGTGCCAGCAGCGCCCTAGGTTACCGGGGCGGGAACTCCTACGAGCAGTACTTC. Protein product: CASSALGYRGGNSYEQYF.

This chain connects TRBV27 to TRBJ2-7; 9 nucleotides match TRBD1. The CDR3 contains 17 residues. With 5 bases clipped from V and 0 bases from J, the junction kept 11 bases outside the gene matches. Germline-derived CDR1 and CDR2 are MNHEY and SMNVEV (reference sequence). CDR3 coding DNA: TGTGCCAGCAGTAAGTATCGGACAGGGGACCCCTCCTACGAGCAGTACTTC. It specifies CASSKYRTGDPSYEQYF.

This clone was seen more than once but under ten times. J is TRBJ1-5 and V is TRBV21-1. TRBV21-1 is flagged as a pseudogene. CDR3 length: 15 residues. The DNA for the CDR3 is TGTGCCAGCAGCGGTATGAAAATGCGAGGTCAGCCCCAGCATTTT. This sequence encodes CASSGMKMRGQPQHF.

The chain couples TRBV27 to TRBJ1-5, with 10 nucleotides matching TRBD1. The junction had 9 bases not matched to a gene; V was cut back by 6 bases and J by 7 bases. CDR1 is MNHEY, CDR2 SMNVEV, per germline (reference sequence). The CDR3 spans 15 residues. CDR3 DNA sequence: TGTGCCAGCAGGGGGACAGGGGAAAAAAGACAGCCCCAGCATTTT. This encodes CASRGTGEKRQPQHF.

This clone has just one count. The V gene is TRBV7-9, the J gene TRBJ1-1; D ambiguous. Trimming stripped 2 bases from V and 3 bases from J, with 10 bases between. This CDR3 is 14 amino acids long. The germline V gene encodes CDR1 SEHNR and CDR2 FQNEAQ (reference sequence). The DNA of the CDR3 is TGTGCCAGCAGCTTATACAGCAAAGACACTGAAGCTTTCTTT. Its protein product is CASSLYSKDTEAFF.

V and J are TRBV5-1 and TRBJ2-3, with D tentatively TRBD1 (5 bases). CDR1 is SGHRS and CDR2 is YFSETQ in the germline V gene. The CDR3 is 13 amino acids. V shed 4 bases and J shed 3 bases, with 9 bases lying between them. The CDR3 sequence is CASSPQGTDTQYF. The CDR3 DNA reads TGCGCCAGCAGCCCCCAGGGAACAGATACGCAGTATTTT.

The chain employs TRBV12-5 and TRBJ1-1, with D unresolved. The ends were cut back, 3 bases at V and 4 bases at J, with 9 bases in the middle. The germline V gene has CDR1 LGHNT and CDR2 FRNRAP. This CDR3 spans 13 amino acids. As DNA, the CDR3 is TGTGCTAGTGGTTTTGGTACGGGCACTGAAGCTTTCTTT. Its translation: CASGFGTGTEAFF.

The chain joins TRBV5-5 to TRBJ2-2; TRBD2 agrees at 8 bases. This CDR3 spans 15 amino acids. The V and J ends lost 6 bases and 1 base, in that order; junction bases with no gene match: 5. The V gene's germline CDR1 is SGHKS and CDR2 YYEKEE (reference sequence). The CDR3: CASTRGGGNTGELFF. The CDR3 DNA sequence: TGTGCCAGCACCCGGGGGGGAGGGAACACCGGGGAGCTGTTTTTT.

The rearrangement links TRBV19 to TRBJ2-6, with a tentative D call TRBD2 (5 bases). Germline V CDR1 and CDR2: LNHDA, SQIVND (reference sequence). The CDR3 is 16 amino acids. The V end lost 2 bases, the J end lost 0 bases, and 8 bases lay between the germline ends. This CDR3 is CASSISGRSGANVLTF. Here the CDR3 DNA reads TGTGCCAGTAGTATAAGCGGACGCTCTGGGGCCAACGTCCTGACTTTC.